This T cell receptor beta chain was retrieved from a study of molecular identifiers for immune sequencing clone quantification. Study-level background: Replicate RNA came from about 20,000 or 100,000 naive CD8 cells and was split five ways, and four parts were sequenced.

Findings and caveats of the study: Highly expanded clones may be undercounted when identical TCR molecules share barcodes.

With respect to this clonotype: Its target is unknown.

TCRdb re-called the PCR reads through MiXCR, storing one row per CDR3 protein. The table includes some 100,000 distinct CDR3 sequences, 36% detected once. V shed 3 bases, J shed 4 bases, and the junction held 3 bases outside the gene matches. The germline V gene has CDR1 SGDLS and CDR2 YYNGEE. This CDR3 has 15 amino acids. The specimen was naive CD8+ T cells from blood, with Jurkat cell RNA spiked in. Subset denoted: FACS-sorted CD8+CD4-CCR7+CD45RA+ naive T cells. The chain is built from TRBV9 and TRBJ2-1; 11 nucleotides agree with TRBD2. The TCR sequence derives from a human donor in good health. Some libraries in this study had Jurkat cell RNA spiked in. Written as DNA, the CDR3 is TGTGCCAGCAGCGCTTGGACTAGCGGGTACAATGAGCAGTTCTTC. Protein sequence: CASSAWTSGYNEQFF. Combining the CDR3 with reference TRBV9 and TRBJ2-1 gives the whole variable domain DSGVTQTPKHLITATGQRVTLRCSPRSGDLSVYWYQQSLDQGLQFLIQYYNGEERAKGNILERFSAQQFPDLHSELNLSSLELGDSALYFCASSAWTSGYNEQFFGPGTRLTVL.